This is a list of T cell receptor beta chains from one sample in a study of T cell responses to AZD1222 COVID-19 vaccine. Profiled with immunoSEQ multiplex PCR; TCRdb holds only in-frame clones, not every one. The table lists over 95,000 clones, just over 90% of them singletons. The specimen was peripheral blood, collected on day 0 of AZD1222 vaccination. The receptors were sampled from an adult in good health. The CDR3 runs from the conserved cysteine through the conserved F or W. Fields, in order: J gene, clone size, D gene, V gene, CDR3 DNA, CDR3 protein. The D gene is left open where the match is weak. Clone size is shown for a subset of rows, as once, few, many or a class of expanded clone.

>TRBJ1-5|.|TRBD1|TRBV27
TGTGCCAGCAACAGGGGGCCGGGGCAGCCCCAGCATTTT
CASNRGPGQPQHF
>TRBJ2-3|.|.|TRBV9
TGTGCCAGCAGCGTAAGCCGGGGGGCACATAGCACAGATACGCAGTATTTT
CASSVSRGAHSTDTQYF
>TRBJ1-5|.|.|TRBV28
TGTGCCAGCAACCGTTGGGGGGATCAGCCCCAGCATTTT
CASNRWGDQPQHF
>TRBJ1-6|.|.|TRBV6-5
TGTGCCAGCAGTTTTGAGCATAATTCACCCCTCCACTTT
CASSFEHNSPLHF
>TRBJ2-1|.|TRBD2|TRBV7-3
TGTGCCAGCAGCTTAGAGGCTAGCGGGAGCTCCTACAATGAGCAGTTCTTC
CASSLEASGSSYNEQFF
>TRBJ2-7|few|.|TRBV19
TGTGCCAGTTCGCGGGACCTGGGACGTCGCTACGAGCAGTACTTC
CASSRDLGRRYEQYF
>TRBJ2-7|.|TRBD1|TRBV5-6
TGTGCCAGCAGCTTGGAAGGACAGGGATTGTCCTACGAGCAGTACTTC
CASSLEGQGLSYEQYF
>TRBJ1-5|.|.|TRBV11-1
TGTGCCAGCAGCCTTGGGTCCAATCAGCCCCAGCATTTT
CASSLGSNQPQHF
>TRBJ1-1|.|TRBD1|TRBV15
TGTGCCACCAGCAGGGACAGGGGGGTGGCTTTCTTT
CATSRDRGVAFF
>TRBJ1-2|.|.|TRBV6-5
TGTGCCAGCAGTTACCGTTGGGGAGGTGATGGCTACACCTTC
CASSYRWGGDGYTF
>TRBJ2-5|.|.|TRBV3-1/TRBV3-2
TGTGCCAGCAGCCAAGACTACAGGGTAGAGACCCAGTACTTC
CASSQDYRVETQYF